The present entry profiles one TCR beta chain with its context. Antigen specificity is unknown. This entry belongs to a study of graft-versus-host responses after intestinal transplantation. The overall study: Grafts that recipients had were multivisceral, liver-intestinal, or isolated intestinal transplants. After anti-thymocyte globulin induction, recipients took tacrolimus and steroids for around three years.

Study-level points and caveats: Those patients showing graft-donor T cell macrochimerism displayed high graft-versus-host to host-versus-graft clonal ratios in allografts. GvH clones were found in recipient marrow; some appeared first in ileum or blood.

Sequencing used immunoSEQ multiplex PCR; TCRdb keeps in-frame clones, though not all of them. The sample has 45,000 to 55,000 clones, approximately 92% seen once; the top ten hold about 5.5%. The source material was PBMCs, sampled about 790 days after a first intestinal transplant, on the day of a second. This TCR derives from a human patient who received an intestinal transplant, so some T cells may come from the graft donor.

The CDR3 region has the DNA TGTGCCAGCAGTCCATGGACAAGATTCTACGAGCAGTACTTC. Translation: CASSPWTRFYEQYF. The chain combines TRBV6-1 with TRBJ2-7; D might be TRBD1 (5 bases). The CDR3 covers 14 residues. Looked up from germline, CDR1 is MNHNS and CDR2 is SASEGT. The V end was cut by 5 bases, the J end by 3 bases, with 14 bases between.